This note documents a single T cell receptor (beta chain) sequence. The antigen remains unidentified. The sample originates from a study of cytomegalovirus exposure and HLA in healthy donors. Whole-study findings and limits: A later analysis associated 16,951 TCR beta sequences with HLA alleles at a 0.05 false discovery rate.

The primer mix had 60 Vbeta and 13 Jbeta primers. The assay was immunoSEQ multiplex PCR, and TCRdb's table has in-frame clones only and misses some. This repertoire includes roughly 55,000 clones. CDR1 and CDR2 (germline): MNHEY, SVGAGI. The length of the CDR3 is 15 residues. The V end was cut by 10 bases, the J end by 2 bases, with 18 bases between. The sequenced sample consisted of PBMCs. This clonotype originated in a man aged 45-65 years in good health and CMV-seropositive. The chain links TRBV6-5 to TRBJ2-1; TRBD1 is a possible D gene (5 bases). CDR3 amino acids: CATRPRTSTYNEQFF. The DNA of the CDR3 is TGTGCCACCCGCCCACGGACAAGTACCTACAATGAGCAGTTCTTC.